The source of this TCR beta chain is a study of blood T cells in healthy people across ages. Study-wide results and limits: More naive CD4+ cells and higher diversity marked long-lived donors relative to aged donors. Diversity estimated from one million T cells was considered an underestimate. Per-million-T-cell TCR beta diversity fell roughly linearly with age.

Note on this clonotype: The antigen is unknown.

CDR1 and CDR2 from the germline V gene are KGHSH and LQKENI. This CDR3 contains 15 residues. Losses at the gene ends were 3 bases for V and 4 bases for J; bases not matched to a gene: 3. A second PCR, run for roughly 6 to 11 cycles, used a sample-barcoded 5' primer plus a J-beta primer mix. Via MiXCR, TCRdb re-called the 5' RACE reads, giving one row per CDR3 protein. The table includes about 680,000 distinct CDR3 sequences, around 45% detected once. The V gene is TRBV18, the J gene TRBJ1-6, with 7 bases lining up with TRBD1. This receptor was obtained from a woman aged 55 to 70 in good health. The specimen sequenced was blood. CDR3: CASSPDRAYNSPLHF. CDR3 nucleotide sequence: TGTGCCAGCTCACCTGACAGGGCATATAATTCACCCCTCCACTTT.